The 9 T cell receptor beta chains reported below all come from one sample, sequenced in a study of T cells in women clearing cervical HPV infection. Only in-frame clones appear in the TCRdb table, and some are missing; sequencing was by immunoSEQ multiplex PCR. This sample's table reports 15,000 to 20,000 clones. Source material: blood buffy coat. The receptors stem from a woman aged 18-70 years with a cervical HPV16 infection that either progressed to CIN3+ or cleared (not recorded which).

A word on this clone: The read gets to within 3 residues of the CDR3 end, and the germline J gene fills in the rest. The chain links TRBV30 to TRBJ1-2; D is perhaps TRBD1 (6 bases). This CDR3 is 12 amino acids long. Germline assignment: CDR1 GTSNPN and CDR2 SVGIG (reference sequence). The sequenced CDR3 bases are TGTGCCTGGAGTAAGACAGGCGTAGGC. This encodes CAWSKTGVG. The CDR3 as a whole reads CAWSKTGVGYTF.

To note about this clone: Coverage ceases 3 residues before the CDR3 finishes, and the germline J gene fills in the end. The chain combines TRBV5-1 with TRBJ1-6, with TRBD1 identical over 12 bases. The CDR3 covers 17 residues. Trimming took 2 bases from V and 6 from J; bases not matched to a gene: 6. Germline CDR1 and CDR2: SGHRS and YFSETQ. The sequenced CDR3 bases are TGCGCCAGCAGCTTAGGGGACAGGGGGCCGGCTAATTCACCC. Amino acid sequence: CASSLGDRGPANSP. The whole CDR3 is CASSLGDRGPANSPLHF.

To note about this clone: Read data end 3 residues before the CDR3 end; the end is taken from the germline J gene. J is TRBJ2-7 and V is TRBV11-2; TRBD2 might be the D (5 bases). Germline V lookup: CDR1 SGHAT, CDR2 FQNNGV. V was clipped by 6 bases and J by 5 bases, with 14 bases between them. This CDR3 contains 13 residues. The CDR3 protein is CASSTDERDEQYF. Partial CDR3 DNA: TGTGCCAGCAGTACCGACGAGAGGGACGAG.

Concerning this clone itself: The read halts 3 residues ahead of the CDR3 end, with the missing end drawn from the germline J gene. The chain recombines TRBV7-6 with TRBJ2-2; 8 bases are shared with TRBD2. The CDR3 loop spans 17 amino acids. Germline V lookup: CDR1 SGHVS, CDR2 FNYEAQ. Trimming cost V 5 bases and J 2 bases; bases outside gene matches: 10. The sequenced part of the CDR3 DNA is TGTGCCAGCAGCCAGAGACGGGGGGGCTCAAACACCGGGGAG. It is translated as CASSQRRGGSNTGE. The CDR3 in full is CASSQRRGGSNTGELFF. Full variable domain (remainder filled in from reference TRBV7-6 and TRBJ2-2): GAGVSQSPRYKVTKRGQDVALRCDPISGHVSLYWYRQALGQGPEFLTYFNYEAQQDKSGLPNDRFSAERPEGSISTLTIQRTEQRDSAMYRCASSQRRGGSNTGELFFGEGSRLTVL.

Comment on this clone: The read ends 3 residues before the CDR3 terminus; that terminus is restored from the germline J gene. This chain joins TRBV27 and TRBJ1-6; possibly TRBD1 for D (5 bases). V lost 3 bases and J 0 bases, leaving 12 bases between the germline ends. From germline, CDR1 is MNHEY and CDR2 SMNVEV (reference sequence). CDR3 length equals 17 residues. This CDR3 reads CASSFQGLSSYNSPLHF. CDR3 bases read: TGTGCCAGCAGTTTTCAGGGATTGAGCTCCTATAATTCACCC.

Turning to this clone: Coverage ceases 3 residues before the CDR3 finishes, and the germline J gene fills in the end. This sequence joins TRBV28 and TRBJ1-1; a possible D gene is TRBD1 (6 bases). The germline CDR1 and CDR2 sequences are MDHEN and SYDVKM. CDR3 size: 16 residues. V was trimmed by 4 bases and J by 0 bases, leaving 15 bases between them. CDR3 region: CASSSGHTFMNTEAFF. The sequenced part of the CDR3 DNA is TGTGCCAGCAGTTCGGGACATACCTTCATGAACACTGAA.

Comment on this clone: The read finishes 3 residues shy of the CDR3 end, and the germline J gene is used to complete it. The J gene is TRBJ2-7, the V gene TRBV7-8; 8 bases map to TRBD1. The J segment lost 6 bases and the V segment lost 5 bases, leaving 12 bases of the junction unmatched. From germline, CDR1 is SGHVS and CDR2 FQNEAQ. The CDR3 loop spans 15 amino acids. CDR3 bases read: TGTGCCAGCAGCGACCGGACAGGGTGGGGAATCGAG. Amino acid sequence: CASSDRTGWGIE. The CDR3, in full, reads CASSDRTGWGIEQYF.

A word on this clone: The DNA ends 3 residues before the CDR3 does, and the rest of the CDR3 is filled in from the germline J gene. The chain links TRBV5-1 to TRBJ2-7; 10 nucleotides agree with TRBD1. Per the germline V gene, CDR1 is SGHRS and CDR2 is YFSETQ. The CDR3 covers 15 residues. V was clipped by 0 bases and J by 4 bases; unmatched bases: 4. The CDR3 spells CASSLGGQGRYEQYF. The part of the CDR3 DNA that was read is TGCGCCAGCAGCTTGGGGGGACAGGGGAGGTACGAG.

CDR3 DNA (partial): TGTGCCAGTAGTATTCCTCGCGGGGGGGCTCCAGGCTCTGGAAACACC. This gives the protein CASSIPRGGAPGSGNT. The CDR3 as a whole reads CASSIPRGGAPGSGNTIYF. The chain is built from TRBV19 and TRBJ1-3, with D perhaps TRBD1 (6 bases). The CDR3 extends 3 residues past the end of the read, so its final part is completed from the germline J gene. V was shortened by 3 bases and J by 0 bases, with 21 bases between the two germline ends. This CDR3 comprises 19 residues. The germline gives CDR1 LNHDA, CDR2 SQIVND (reference sequence).